This TCR beta chain is drawn from a study of radiotherapy plus CTLA-4 blockade in lung cancer. Study results and limitations: In blood, early T cell clone dynamics reportedly predicted response best, together with interferon-beta.

Method: immunoSEQ multiplex PCR; TCRdb's copy keeps in-frame clones and lacks some. The sample lists around 56,000 clones, around 79% occurring once. As concerns this clone: Its specificity is not known.

Trimming at V came to 2 bases and at J to 3 bases, leaving 3 bases not matched to a gene. Germline V CDR1 and CDR2: SGHNT, YENEEA. The CDR3 is 16 amino acids. The chain recombines TRBV11-3 with TRBJ2-3; 12 positions agree with TRBD2. This TCR was sampled from a human donor with non-small cell lung cancer who had a complete response to radiotherapy plus ipilimumab. Sequenced here: peripheral blood, sampled from a patient treated with radiotherapy plus ipilimumab. This CDR3 reads CASSLLAGGPTDTQYF. The CDR3 bases are TGTGCCAGCAGCTTACTAGCGGGAGGGCCTACAGATACGCAGTATTTT.